What follows describes a single T cell receptor (beta chain). Its target is unknown. The junction does not match germline at one end; this may be a read error. This sample is drawn from a study of T cell responses to AZD1222 COVID-19 vaccine. Germline CDR1 reads LNHDA; CDR2 reads SQIVND (reference sequence). The CDR3 length is 18 residues. Using immunoSEQ multiplex PCR, the repertoire was profiled, and TCRdb retains in-frame clones only, with some absent. This sample has about 140,000 clones, with roughly 90% found just once. Study-level points and caveats: None of the repertoires were sampled until the peak T cell response had passed. Clonal diversity may have been underestimated, and the donors were mostly white British, with more females than males. It was only 6 or 7 AZD1222 recipients who were seropositive at baseline.

The material sequenced was peripheral blood, taken on day 0 of AZD1222 vaccination. V usage is TRBV19 and J usage is TRBJ1-6; TRBD1 is a possible D gene (5 bases). This TCR derives from an adult in good health. The CDR3 DNA follows: TGTGCTAGTAGCATGCCGGCATTCGGGGACCGAAATAATTCACCCCTCCACTTT. It translates to CASSMPAFGDRNNSPLHF.